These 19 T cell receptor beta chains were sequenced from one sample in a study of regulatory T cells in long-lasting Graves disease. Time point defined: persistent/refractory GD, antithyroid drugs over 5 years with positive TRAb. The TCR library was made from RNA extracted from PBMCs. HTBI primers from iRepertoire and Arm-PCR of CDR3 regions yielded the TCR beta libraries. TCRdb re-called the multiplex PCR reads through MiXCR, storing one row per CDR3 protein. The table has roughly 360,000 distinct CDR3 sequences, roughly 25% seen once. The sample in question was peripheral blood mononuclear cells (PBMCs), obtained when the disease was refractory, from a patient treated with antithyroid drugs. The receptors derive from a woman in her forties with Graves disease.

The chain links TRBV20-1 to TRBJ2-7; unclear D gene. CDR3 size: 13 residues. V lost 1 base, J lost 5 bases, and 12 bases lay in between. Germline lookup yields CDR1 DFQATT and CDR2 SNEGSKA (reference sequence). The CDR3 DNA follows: TGCAGTGCTAGAGTTCGGTATGGAAACGAGCAGTACTTC. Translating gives CSARVRYGNEQYF.

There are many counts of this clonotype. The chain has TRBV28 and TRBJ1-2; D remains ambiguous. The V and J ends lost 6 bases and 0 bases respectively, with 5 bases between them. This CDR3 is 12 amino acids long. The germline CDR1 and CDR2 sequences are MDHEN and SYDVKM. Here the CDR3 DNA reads TGTGCCAGCAGCTTAGCTAACTATGGCTACACCTTC. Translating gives CASSLANYGYTF.

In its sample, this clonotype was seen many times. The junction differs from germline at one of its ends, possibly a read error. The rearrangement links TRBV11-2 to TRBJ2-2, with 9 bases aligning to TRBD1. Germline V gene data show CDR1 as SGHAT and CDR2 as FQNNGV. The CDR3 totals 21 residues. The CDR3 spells CASSPWMGGTGSPANTGELFF. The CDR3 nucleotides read TGTGCCAGCAGCCCATGGATGGGTGGGACAGGGTCCCCGGCGAACACCGGGGAGTTGTTTTTT.

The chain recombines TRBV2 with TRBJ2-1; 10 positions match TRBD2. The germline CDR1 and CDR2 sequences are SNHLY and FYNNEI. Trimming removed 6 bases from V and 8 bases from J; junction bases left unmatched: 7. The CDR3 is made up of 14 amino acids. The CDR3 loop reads CASSRLAGDDEQFF. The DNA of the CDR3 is TGTGCCAGCAGCAGGCTAGCGGGAGATGATGAGCAGTTCTTC.

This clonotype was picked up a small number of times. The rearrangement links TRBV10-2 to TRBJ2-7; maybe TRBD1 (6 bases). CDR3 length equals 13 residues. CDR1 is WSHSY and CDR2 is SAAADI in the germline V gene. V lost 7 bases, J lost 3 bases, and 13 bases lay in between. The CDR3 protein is CASKADRFYEQYF. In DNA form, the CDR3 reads TGCGCCAGCAAAGCGGACAGATTCTACGAGCAGTACTTC.

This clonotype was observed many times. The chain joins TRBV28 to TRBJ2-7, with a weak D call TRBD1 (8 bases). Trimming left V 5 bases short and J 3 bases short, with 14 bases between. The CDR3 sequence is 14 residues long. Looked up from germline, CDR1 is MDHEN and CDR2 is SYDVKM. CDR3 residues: CASSHRGGRYEQYF. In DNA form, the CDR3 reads TGTGCCAGCAGTCACAGGGGGGGCCGCTACGAGCAGTACTTC.

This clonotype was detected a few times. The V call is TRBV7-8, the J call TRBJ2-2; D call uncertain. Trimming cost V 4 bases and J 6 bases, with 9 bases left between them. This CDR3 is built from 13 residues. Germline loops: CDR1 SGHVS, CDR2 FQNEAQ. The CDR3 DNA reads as TGTGCCAGCAGCTCCCTCCCCCCCGGGGAGCTGTTTTTT. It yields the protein CASSSLPPGELFF.

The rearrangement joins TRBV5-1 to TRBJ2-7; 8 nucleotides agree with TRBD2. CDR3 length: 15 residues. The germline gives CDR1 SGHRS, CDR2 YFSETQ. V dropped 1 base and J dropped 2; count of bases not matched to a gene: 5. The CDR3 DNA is TGCGCCAGCAGCTTGAAACTAGCGGAGACCTACGAGCAGTACTTC. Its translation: CASSLKLAETYEQYF.

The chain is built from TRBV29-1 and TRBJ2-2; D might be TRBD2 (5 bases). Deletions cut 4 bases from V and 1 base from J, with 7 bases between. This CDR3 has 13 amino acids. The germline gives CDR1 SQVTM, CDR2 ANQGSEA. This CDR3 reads CSVVDLNTGELFF. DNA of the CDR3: TGCAGCGTTGTGGACTTGAACACCGGGGAGCTGTTTTTT.

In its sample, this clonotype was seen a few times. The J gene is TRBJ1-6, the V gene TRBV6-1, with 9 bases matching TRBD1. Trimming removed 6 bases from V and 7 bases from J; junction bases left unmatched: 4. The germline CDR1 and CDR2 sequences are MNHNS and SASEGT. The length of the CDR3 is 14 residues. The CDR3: CASRKDRGNSPLHF. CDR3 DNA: TGTGCCAGCAGGAAAGACAGGGGGAATTCACCCCTCCACTTT.

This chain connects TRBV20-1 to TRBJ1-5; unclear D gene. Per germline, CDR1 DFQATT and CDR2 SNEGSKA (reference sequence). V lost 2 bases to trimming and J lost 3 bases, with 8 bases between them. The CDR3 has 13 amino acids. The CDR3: CSARHSFNQPQHF. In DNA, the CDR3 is TGCAGTGCTAGACATAGTTTCAATCAGCCCCAGCATTTT.

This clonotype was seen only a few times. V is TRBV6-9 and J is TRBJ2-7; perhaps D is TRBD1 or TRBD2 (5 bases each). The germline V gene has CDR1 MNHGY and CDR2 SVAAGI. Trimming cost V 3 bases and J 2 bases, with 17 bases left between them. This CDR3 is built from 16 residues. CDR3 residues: CASSYSWGGSPYEQYF. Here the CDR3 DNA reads TGTGCCAGCAGTTACTCTTGGGGCGGGTCGCCCTACGAGCAGTACTTC.

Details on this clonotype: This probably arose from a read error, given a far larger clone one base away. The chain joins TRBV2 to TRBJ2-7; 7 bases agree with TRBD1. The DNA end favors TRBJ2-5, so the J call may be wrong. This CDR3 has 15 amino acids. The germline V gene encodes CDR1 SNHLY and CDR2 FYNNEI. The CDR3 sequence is CASSELTTGTETQYF. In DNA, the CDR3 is TGTGCCAGCAGTGAATTGACGACAGGGACAGAGACCCAGTACTTC.

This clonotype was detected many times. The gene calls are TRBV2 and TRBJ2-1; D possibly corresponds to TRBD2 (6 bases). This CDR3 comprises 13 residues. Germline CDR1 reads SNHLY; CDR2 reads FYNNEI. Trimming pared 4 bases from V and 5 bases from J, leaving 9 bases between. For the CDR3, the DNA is TGTGCCAGCAGTGGGCCGGGGGACAATGAGCAGTTCTTC. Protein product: CASSGPGDNEQFF.

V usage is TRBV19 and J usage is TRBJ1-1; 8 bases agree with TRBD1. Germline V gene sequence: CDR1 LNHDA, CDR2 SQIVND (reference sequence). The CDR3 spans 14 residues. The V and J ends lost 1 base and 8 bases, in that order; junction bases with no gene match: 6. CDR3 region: CASSIGTGYLEAFF. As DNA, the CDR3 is TGTGCCAGTAGTATAGGGACAGGGTATTTGGAAGCTTTCTTT.

The CDR3 bases are TGTGCCAGCTCACCGGGCATCAGATCGGATAATTCACCCCTCCACTTT. This codes for CASSPGIRSDNSPLHF. The chain carries TRBV28 and TRBJ1-6; D gene uncertain. The CDR3 sequence is 16 residues long. Between the trimmed V and J ends, which lost 8 bases and 5 bases, there was a span of 19 bases. CDR1 is MDHEN and CDR2 is SYDVKM in the germline V gene.

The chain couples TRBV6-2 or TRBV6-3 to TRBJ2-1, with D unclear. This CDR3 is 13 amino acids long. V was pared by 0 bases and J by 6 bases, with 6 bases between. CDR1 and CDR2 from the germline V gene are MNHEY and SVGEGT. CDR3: CASSYSNVNEQFF. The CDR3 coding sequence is TGTGCCAGCAGTTACTCGAACGTCAATGAGCAGTTCTTC.

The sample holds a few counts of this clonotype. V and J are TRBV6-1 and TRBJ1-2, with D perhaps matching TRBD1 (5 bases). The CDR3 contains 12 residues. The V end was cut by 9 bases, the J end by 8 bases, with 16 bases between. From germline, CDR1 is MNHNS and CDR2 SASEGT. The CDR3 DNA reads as TGTGCCAGTGCCGGGACCGCAGAGGGCTACACCTTC. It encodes CASAGTAEGYTF.

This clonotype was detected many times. In nucleotides, the CDR3 is TGTGCCAGCAGTTTAGCGCATGGGCCCTCATATGGCTACACCTTC. Its protein is CASSLAHGPSYGYTF. The chain is built from TRBV12-3 or TRBV12-4 and TRBJ1-2; D not resolved. CDR3 length: 15 residues. V lost 0 bases and J lost 5, with 13 bases in between.